A single T cell receptor (beta chain) is shown here with its context. No cognate antigen has been identified for it. Per-nucleotide qualities are absent, and no much larger clonotype sits a single base away. Donors were a few dozen systemically healthy Caucasian individuals from Russia aged roughly 6 to 95 years. About 9.6 milliliters of peripheral blood were collected from each donor into EDTA-treated Vacutainer tubes. Ficoll-Paque density-gradient centrifugation was used to isolate PBMCs, with at least 7 million per sample. Trizol reagent was used to extract total RNA from PBMCs, with at least 5.5 micrograms per sample. For every donor, flow cytometry on a PBMC aliquot measured the percentage of naive CD45RAhigh/CD27high T cells. These data originate in a study of blood T cells in healthy people across ages (dated by TCRdb to between 2015 and 2017). As for the study more broadly: In model experiments, roughly one uniquely barcoded TCR beta cDNA molecule per two T cells was captured by template switching. To track age-related changes in TCR beta repertoire diversity, the study relied on deep sequencing normalized with unique cDNA molecular identifiers. The donors were split into four age groups: young (average 16 years), middle-aged (roughly 42), aged (approximately 59) and long-lived (approximately 80). Two additional independent replicas of 1 million unique cDNA reads from the same blood draw were analyzed for two donors (one aged 18 to 30 and one aged 80 or older). To avoid experimental bias, donors of different ages were spread randomly across the sequencing lanes. Results the study describes overall, beyond this receptor: Estimates of total diversity from one million sequenced T cells were regarded as lower bounds and underestimates. Compared with the aged group, the long-lived group had more naive CD4+ T cells, fewer expanded clones and increased TCR diversity, a pattern suggesting age selection. The CMV infection status of donors was not known, potentially confounding age-related changes in expanded clonotypes. As age increased, observed TCR beta diversity per million T cells dropped in a roughly linear way, and a significant reduction was already evident by age about 40. Observed TCR beta diversity correlated strongly with the percentage of naive T cells measured by flow cytometry. Bulk unsorted PBMC profiling prevented conclusive comparison of naive and antigen-experienced compartments.

CDR1 and CDR2 (DFQATT, SNEGSKA) derive from the germline V gene (reference sequence). The V end gives up 4 bases and the J end 9 bases, leaving 12 bases in the junction not matched to a gene. The CDR3 numbers 15 residues from cysteine through phenylalanine. Only the CDR3 DNA stays, 45 bases, in frame from base 1. Preparation of the library involved 5' RACE. The sequencer was an Illumina HiSeq 2500. A second PCR of about 6 to 11 cycles was performed with a sample-barcoded 5' primer and a J-beta primer mix. Each TCR beta cDNA molecule received a unique molecular identifier from a template-switch 5' adaptor carrying 12 random nucleotides. Each sample yielded at least 2.5 million CDR3-containing paired-end reads. First-strand cDNA synthesis was performed from all RNA using the Mint cDNA synthesis kit, with priming by a TRBC-specific oligonucleotide. After uracil-DNA glycosylase treatment, a first 18-cycle PCR used universal primers M1SS and BC2_uni_R on all cDNA. In the source study's methods: For normalization, 1 million high-quality reads, each with a distinct molecular identifier, were randomly selected from each sample. Reads sharing molecular identifiers were discarded rather than binned into consensus sequences. MiTCR, with a Q25 quality threshold and the strictest error-elimination algorithm, was used for CDR3 identification, clonotype clustering and error correction. A nonparametric unseen species model with Euler transformation was used to estimate lower-bound total TCR beta diversity. The public sequencing data were trimmed at Q25 with fastp and processed into clonotypes with MiXCR by TCRdb, which kept only in-frame beta chains. Each CDR3 protein gets just one entry, which takes the most common genes and DNA from the rows behind it. The V and J calls, along with clone size, are taken from TCRdb and not from the paper's own processing. The sample has 1.2 million to 1.5 million distinct CDR3 sequences on record, around 55% of them singletons. About 6.3% of the sample is taken by the ten largest.

Material for sequencing was blood. This TCR was recovered from a man aged 18 to 29 in good health. Here the chain combines TRBV20-1 and TRBJ1-6, and 7 bases in between align with TRBD1. CDR3 protein: CSATVAGTATSPLHF. DNA sequence: TGCAGTGCTACTGTGGCAGGGACAGCTACTTCACCCCTCCACTTT.